This entry lists 31 T cell receptor beta chains sequenced from one sample in a study of early T cells in non-severe SARS-CoV-2 infection. From the 5' RACE reads, TCRdb called clonotypes with MiXCR, one entry per CDR3 protein. The data show some 48,000 distinct CDR3 sequences, about 13% seen once. The sequencing input was whole blood. The receptors come from an adult who was a healthcare worker with PCR-confirmed SARS-CoV-2 infection or an uninfected control (not recorded which).

CDR3 sequence: CASSLAPRPAQGEPYEQYF. In DNA form, the CDR3 reads TGTGCCAGCAGCTTAGCGCCCCGCCCTGCACAGGGAGAGCCCTACGAGCAGTACTTC. This sequence joins TRBV7-9 and TRBJ2-7; maybe TRBD1 (6 bases). V gave up 0 bases and J gave up 2 bases, with 23 bases separating them. The CDR3 has 19 amino acids. Looked up from germline, CDR1 is SEHNR and CDR2 is FQNEAQ (reference sequence).

In this sample, this clonotype turned up many times. This sequence joins TRBV24-1 and TRBJ2-2; 9 bases are a match to TRBD1. With V trimmed by 9 bases and J by 3 bases, 10 bases remained unmatched. Per germline, CDR1 KGHDR and CDR2 SFDVKD. There are 16 residues in the CDR3. CDR3 loop: CATHKRTGDDTGELFF. The DNA for the CDR3 is TGTGCCACCCACAAACGGACAGGGGACGACACCGGGGAGCTGTTTTTT.

This chain joins TRBV20-1 and TRBJ1-5; no clear D. CDR3 size: 13 residues. Germline assignment: CDR1 DFQATT and CDR2 SNEGSKA (reference sequence). The germline V and J ends were trimmed by 3 bases and 3 bases, with 9 bases remaining between them. CDR3 in amino acids: CSASQAINQPQHF. As DNA, the CDR3 is TGCAGTGCTAGCCAGGCGATCAATCAGCCCCAGCATTTT.

The CDR3 bases are TGCAGCGTTGGGGCTAGCGGGAGCACAGATACGCAGTATTTT. Its translation: CSVGASGSTDTQYF. The rearrangement uses TRBV29-1 and TRBJ2-3; 8 positions match TRBD2. Trimming took 4 bases from V and 0 from J; bases not matched to a gene: 3. Germline-derived CDR1 and CDR2 are SQVTM and ANQGSEA. The CDR3 is 14 amino acids.

This clonotype was detected a few times. This sequence joins TRBV24-1 and TRBJ1-1; tentative D call: TRBD1 (6 bases). This CDR3 contains 15 residues. Germline CDR1 KGHDR, CDR2 SFDVKD. V gave up 5 bases and J gave up 5 bases, with 17 bases separating them. The CDR3 coding sequence is TGTGCCACCAGTGGCTACCCGGAGGGGGGGACTGAAGCTTTCTTT. Translation: CATSGYPEGGTEAFF.

This rearrangement joins TRBV27 to TRBJ1-2, with TRBD1 as a possible D gene (5 bases). The V end was cut by 3 bases, the J end by 4 bases, with 12 bases between. Germline V lookup: CDR1 MNHEY, CDR2 SMNVEV (reference sequence). CDR3 size: 14 residues. CDR3 region: CASSFGTGAYGYTF. For the CDR3, the DNA is TGTGCCAGCAGTTTCGGGACTGGGGCCTATGGCTACACCTTC.

Of note for this clonotype: Sequence at one end of the junction differs from germline and may be a read error. The rearrangement links TRBV12-3 or TRBV12-4 to TRBJ1-4; D is unresolved. This CDR3 region has 13 residues. CDR3 protein: CVSSRRANEKLFF. CDR3 DNA sequence: TGTGTCAGCAGCCGGCGGGCGAATGAAAAACTGTTTTTT.

This clonotype appeared a few times. The chain combines TRBV7-3 with TRBJ1-1; no firm D call. The germline gives CDR1 SGHTA, CDR2 FQGTGA. The CDR3 spans 13 residues. V was clipped by 5 bases and J by 1 base, with 8 bases between them. The CDR3 loop reads CASSRLTNTEAFF. CDR3 sequence (DNA): TGTGCCAGCAGCCGACTGACGAACACTGAAGCTTTCTTT. Looking up the rest from reference TRBV7-3 and TRBJ1-1 gives the full variable domain: GAGVSQTPSNKVTEKGKYVELRCDPISGHTALYWYRQSLGQGPEFLIYFQGTGAADDSGLPNDRFFAVRPEGSVSTLKIQRTERGDSAVYLCASSRLTNTEAFFGQGTRLTVV.

This clonotype appeared many times. The CDR3 reads CSARSAGIIAAFF. Written as DNA, the CDR3 is TGCAGTGCTAGATCCGCAGGGATTATCGCGGCTTTCTTT. The rearrangement joins TRBV20-1 to TRBJ1-1, with TRBD1 as a possible D gene (5 bases). The CDR3 sequence is 13 residues long. V was clipped by 2 bases and J by 11 bases, with 18 bases between them. Germline assignment: CDR1 DFQATT and CDR2 SNEGSKA (reference sequence).

This clonotype was recorded at least ten times. The V call is TRBV6-5, the J call TRBJ1-2, with a tentative D call TRBD1 (5 bases). The CDR3 is 13 residues long. Germline lookup yields CDR1 MNHEY and CDR2 SVGAGI. Trimming pared 8 bases from V and 2 bases from J, leaving 12 bases between. In nucleotides, the CDR3 is TGTGCCAGCCTGAGGGGTTGGAACTATGGCTACACCTTC. Protein: CASLRGWNYGYTF.

The J gene is TRBJ1-2, the V gene TRBV29-1; TRBD1 is a possible D gene (5 bases). Trimming shortened V by 6 bases and J by 3 bases, and 17 bases separated the two germline ends. Germline CDR1 SQVTM, CDR2 ANQGSEA. The CDR3 runs 14 residues. The DNA of the CDR3 is TGCAGCGTCGCCGGGACCCTTGCAGACTATGGCTACACCTTC. It translates to CSVAGTLADYGYTF.

The chain uses TRBV6-5 and TRBJ1-1; D perhaps matches TRBD1 (5 bases). CDR1 is MNHEY and CDR2 is SVGAGI in the germline V gene. This CDR3 region has 15 residues. Trimming removed 0 bases at V and 0 bases at J, with 8 bases between. CDR3 sequence reads: CASSYSVRVNTEAFF. CDR3 nucleotide sequence: TGTGCCAGCAGTTACTCGGTCAGGGTGAACACTGAAGCTTTCTTT.

This clonotype came up a few times. V is TRBV29-1 and J is TRBJ2-3; TRBD2 agrees at 7 bases. The CDR3 extends over 14 amino acids. Trimming took 3 bases from V and 2 from J; bases not matched to a gene: 5. The germline V gene has CDR1 SQVTM and CDR2 ANQGSEA. The CDR3 is CSVDQGGTTDTQYF. The DNA of the CDR3 is TGCAGCGTTGACCAGGGAGGGACCACAGATACGCAGTATTTT.

CDR3 bases: TGTGCCAGCAGCGAGCAACCGGGACCACTCCTTGTGCAGTTCTTC. Protein sequence: CASSEQPGPLLVQFF. V gene TRBV9 combines with J gene TRBJ2-1; D is tentatively TRBD1 or TRBD2 (5 bases each). The ends were cut back, 3 bases at V and 12 bases at J, with 22 bases in the middle. CDR3 length: 15 residues. Germline V gives CDR1 SGDLS, CDR2 YYNGEE. The full variable domain, in which reference TRBV9 and TRBJ2-1 provide the parts outside the CDR3, is DSGVTQTPKHLITATGQRVTLRCSPRSGDLSVYWYQQSLDQGLQFLIQYYNGEERAKGNILERFSAQQFPDLHSELNLSSLELGDSALYFCASSEQPGPLLVQFFGPGTRLTVL.

The V gene is TRBV20-1, the J gene TRBJ1-6; 7 bases align to TRBD1. CDR1 is DFQATT, CDR2 SNEGSKA, per germline (reference sequence). The CDR3 runs 13 residues. The V segment lost 5 bases and the J segment 6 bases; nucleotides outside the gene matches: 4. The CDR3 region has the DNA TGCAGTGCTTCGGACAGGCCTAATTCACCCCTCCACTTT. Residues: CSASDRPNSPLHF.

The chain couples TRBV6-1 to TRBJ1-4; unclear D gene. This CDR3 contains 14 residues. Germline assignment: CDR1 MNHNS and CDR2 SASEGT. V lost 0 bases, J lost 8 bases, and 10 bases lay in between. The CDR3: CASSEARSLEKLFF. The CDR3 bases are TGTGCCAGCAGTGAAGCGCGTTCTTTGGAAAAACTGTTTTTT.

This clonotype has ten or more counts. The chain employs TRBV18 and TRBJ1-2, with D perhaps TRBD1 (6 bases). Germline values: CDR1 KGHSH, CDR2 LQKENI. The CDR3 runs to 15 residues. V lost 4 bases, J lost 4 bases, and 16 bases lay in between. The chain's CDR3 is CASSRTALKGYGYTF. The CDR3 DNA sequence: TGTGCCAGCTCACGGACAGCTTTAAAAGGCTATGGCTACACCTTC.

This clonotype occurred once. The CDR3 sequence: CASRLDSGSYNEQFF. The DNA for the CDR3 is TGTGCCAGCAGGCTGGATAGCGGATCTTACAATGAGCAGTTCTTC. This chain joins TRBV7-2 and TRBJ2-1; D possibly corresponds to TRBD2 (6 bases). The CDR3 length is 15 residues. Trimming left V 6 bases short and J 4 bases short, with 16 bases between. CDR1 SGHTA and CDR2 FQGNSA come from the germline V gene.

This clonotype came up many times. This chain links TRBV7-6 with TRBJ2-5; perhaps TRBD1 as D (5 bases). The V end lost 3 bases, the J end lost 2 bases, and 13 bases lay between the germline ends. This CDR3 has 15 residues. Germline V lookup: CDR1 SGHVS, CDR2 FNYEAQ. The CDR3 DNA follows: TGTGCCAGCAGCTTCCCCCCTGACAGTCAAGAGACCCAGTACTTC. Translated: CASSFPPDSQETQYF.

This clonotype appeared many times. The rearrangement joins TRBV27 to TRBJ1-6; D may be TRBD1 (6 bases). Germline V gene data show CDR1 as MNHEY and CDR2 as SMNVEV (reference sequence). The CDR3 has 13 amino acids. V gave up 7 bases and J gave up 10 bases, with 14 bases separating them. For the CDR3, the DNA is TGTGCCAGCACTTTTAGGGGGGACTCACCCCTCCACTTT. This translates into CASTFRGDSPLHF.

The J gene is TRBJ2-6, the V gene TRBV5-4; 7 nucleotides agree with TRBD2. This CDR3 region has 16 residues. With V trimmed by 4 bases and J by 3 bases, 7 bases remained unmatched. Looked up from germline, CDR1 is SGHNT and CDR2 is YYREEE (reference sequence). DNA of the CDR3: TGTGCCAGCAGCCTGATGGGGGGGTATGGGGCCAACGTCCTGACTTTC. Its protein product is CASSLMGGYGANVLTF.

This clonotype was seen only a few times. The chain combines TRBV6-4 with TRBJ1-1; D not certain. The CDR3 is made up of 15 amino acids. The V gene lost 6 bases and the J gene lost 3 bases, with 17 bases spanning the gap. Germline CDR1 and CDR2: MRHNA and SNTAGT. The CDR3 loop is CASSPGLLRDTEAFF. In nucleotides, the CDR3 is TGTGCCAGCAGCCCAGGACTGCTAAGGGACACTGAAGCTTTCTTT.

This chain connects TRBV29-1 to TRBJ2-2, with 7 bases identical to TRBD1. The CDR3 is 12 residues long. CDR1 is SQVTM, CDR2 ANQGSEA, per germline. V shed 6 bases and J 3 bases; nucleotides not matched to a gene: 1. CDR3 nucleotides: TGCAGCGTGACAGGGTACACCGGGGAGCTGTTTTTT. Protein product: CSVTGYTGELFF.

This chain connects TRBV7-9 to TRBJ2-7; 15 nucleotides align to TRBD2. The CDR3 has 18 residues. Trimming cost V 5 bases and J 1 base; bases outside gene matches: 9. Germline-derived CDR1 and CDR2 are SEHNR and FQNEAQ (reference sequence). CDR3 sequence: CASSPGLAGGVRSYEQYF. As DNA, the CDR3 is TGTGCCAGCAGCCCTGGACTAGCGGGAGGGGTAAGGTCCTACGAGCAGTACTTC. Drawing the rest from reference TRBV7-9 and TRBJ2-7, the complete variable domain is DTGVSQNPRHKITKRGQNVTFRCDPISEHNRLYWYRQTLGQGPEFLTYFQNEAQLEKSRLLSDRFSAERPKGSFSTLEIQRTEQGDSAMYLCASSPGLAGGVRSYEQYFGPGTRLTVT.

This clonotype was seen many times. The chain recombines TRBV12-3 or TRBV12-4 with TRBJ1-2, with a tentative D call TRBD1 (5 bases). The length of the CDR3 is 14 residues. V gave up 0 bases and J gave up 4 bases, with 9 bases separating them. CDR3 loop: CASSLAQGLYGYTF. The DNA of the CDR3 is TGTGCCAGCAGTTTAGCGCAGGGTCTCTATGGCTACACCTTC.

This clonotype was recorded many times. V and J are TRBV3-1 and TRBJ1-2; 8 bases are a match to TRBD1. This CDR3 is built from 14 residues. Germline V gene sequence: CDR1 LGHDT, CDR2 YNNKEL (reference sequence). V shed 4 bases, J shed 4 bases, and the junction held 5 bases outside the gene matches. CDR3 in amino acids: CASSPRDRSYGYTF. CDR3 nucleotide sequence: TGTGCCAGCAGCCCTAGGGACAGGTCCTATGGCTACACCTTC.

This clonotype appeared many times. This chain joins TRBV5-6 and TRBJ2-1; TRBD2 matches at 11 bases. The CDR3 has 14 residues. V gave up 5 bases and J gave up 10 bases; unmatched junction bases: 8. CDR1 SGHDT and CDR2 YYEEEE come from the germline V gene. CDR3 region: CASSRPGLAVEQFF. Here the CDR3 DNA reads TGTGCCAGCAGTAGGCCGGGACTAGCGGTAGAGCAGTTCTTC.

This clonotype was found many times. The chain couples TRBV20-1 to TRBJ2-7, with unresolved D. Germline V gene data show CDR1 as DFQATT and CDR2 as SNEGSKA (reference sequence). V lost 1 base, J lost 2 bases, and 12 bases lay in between. There are 14 residues in the CDR3. The CDR3 DNA is TGCAGTGCTAGAGGGCGCGACGGCCCCTACGAGCAGTACTTC. It codes for CSARGRDGPYEQYF.

This clonotype has at least ten counts. The V gene is TRBV2, the J gene TRBJ1-5; unclear D gene. Germline V CDR1 and CDR2: SNHLY, FYNNEI. The CDR3 has 14 residues. Trimming took off 4 bases at V and 2 bases at J, with 9 bases between the two ends. The CDR3 bases are TGTGCCAGCAGTGGATCCGGTGGCAATCAGCCCCAGCATTTT. Amino acid sequence: CASSGSGGNQPQHF.

In its sample, this clonotype was seen many times. The gene calls are TRBV6-5 and TRBJ1-3; 7 bases line up with TRBD1. This CDR3 is built from 15 residues. V gave up 7 bases and J gave up 0 bases; unmatched junction bases: 6. Germline V gene sequence: CDR1 MNHEY, CDR2 SVGAGI. CDR3 DNA: TGTGCCAGCACCAAAGGGGACAGCTCTGGAAACACCATATATTTT. Translating it yields CASTKGDSSGNTIYF.

In this sample, this clonotype turned up a few times. The rearrangement joins TRBV14 to TRBJ1-1; possibly TRBD1 for D (5 bases). The CDR3 length is 13 residues. Trimming removed 4 bases at V and 4 bases at J, with 10 bases between. The germline V gene encodes CDR1 SGHDN and CDR2 FVKESK. The CDR3 reads CASSPLGATEAFF. CDR3 coding DNA: TGTGCCAGCAGCCCCCTTGGGGCCACTGAAGCTTTCTTT.